The next 23 T cell receptor beta chains were all read from a single sample in a study of cytomegalovirus exposure and HLA in healthy donors. Researchers ran the PCR with 60 Vbeta and 13 Jbeta primers. Sequencing used immunoSEQ multiplex PCR; TCRdb keeps in-frame clones, though not all of them. The profile shows about 130,000 clones, less than 80% of them singletons. The sequenced sample was PBMCs. Receptor source: a man in his forties in good health and CMV-seropositive.

V gene TRBV6-1 combines with J gene TRBJ1-2; the D gene is possibly TRBD1 (6 bases). Germline CDR1 reads MNHNS; CDR2 reads SASEGT. Trimming took off 9 bases at V and 9 bases at J, with 23 bases between the two ends. The CDR3 has 14 amino acids. The CDR3 reads CARTVGGGHLCYTF. The DNA of the CDR3 is TGTGCCAGAACAGTCGGCGGGGGCCACCTTTGCTACACCTTC.

This chain connects TRBV19 to TRBJ1-3; D ambiguous. V dropped 6 bases and J dropped 2 bases, with 11 bases sitting between them. The length of the CDR3 is 14 residues. The germline CDR1 and CDR2 sequences are LNHDA and SQIVND (reference sequence). The CDR3: CASRPGEAGNTIYF. In nucleotides, the CDR3 is TGTGCCAGTAGGCCCGGGGAGGCTGGAAACACCATATATTTT.

V usage is TRBV25-1 and J usage is TRBJ1-2; TRBD1 might be the D (5 bases). The CDR3 contains 17 residues. CDR1 is MGHDK, CDR2 SYGVNS, per germline. V lost 4 bases and J lost 0, with 18 bases in between. The CDR3 is CASSAPSTGEPNYGYTF. CDR3 bases: TGTGCCAGCAGTGCTCCCTCTACAGGAGAGCCTAACTATGGCTACACCTTC.

J is TRBJ1-5 and V is TRBV2, with D perhaps matching TRBD1 (6 bases). Germline V gives CDR1 SNHLY, CDR2 FYNNEI. The CDR3 has 13 residues. The V end lost 4 bases, the J end lost 5 bases, and 9 bases lay between the germline ends. The CDR3 is CASSGEGDQPQHF. CDR3 DNA sequence: TGTGCCAGCAGTGGGGAGGGGGATCAGCCCCAGCATTTT.

This clone appeared a single time. The chain carries TRBV7-9 and TRBJ2-7; D may be TRBD2 (6 bases). Trimming pared 7 bases from V and 0 bases from J, leaving 19 bases between. This CDR3 region has 16 residues. The germline gives CDR1 SEHNR, CDR2 FQNEAQ (reference sequence). CDR3 nucleotides: TGTGCCAGCACCCCCGGAGGGCCTAGGAGCTCCTACGAGCAGTACTTC. This translates into CASTPGGPRSSYEQYF.

The chain joins TRBV7-9 to TRBJ1-5, with D possibly TRBD1 on 5 matching bases. Trimming cost V 0 bases and J 6 bases, with 18 bases left between them. The germline CDR1 and CDR2 sequences are SEHNR and FQNEAQ (reference sequence). CDR3 size: 17 residues. CDR3 coding DNA: TGTGCCAGCAGCTTAGCGTTCACGGGGGGAGCTGGTCAGCCCCAGCATTTT. Translated: CASSLAFTGGAGQPQHF.

This clone was seen a single time. The chain couples TRBV6-5 to TRBJ1-1; 7 bases fit TRBD1. Losses at the gene ends were 4 bases for V and 4 bases for J; bases not matched to a gene: 3. The CDR3 extends over 13 amino acids. Germline CDR1 reads MNHEY; CDR2 reads SVGAGI. The CDR3 DNA is TGTGCCAGCAGTTTAAACAGGGGCACTGAAGCTTTCTTT. It encodes CASSLNRGTEAFF.

CDR3 coding DNA: TGTGCCAGCAGCCAAGCCGGGGGAGGTTTCGAGCAGTACTTC. Encoded protein: CASSQAGGGFEQYF. This sequence joins TRBV4-2 and TRBJ2-7; D might be TRBD2 (6 bases). Germline CDR1 reads LGHNA; CDR2 reads YNFKEQ. The CDR3 contains 14 residues. Trimming removed 1 base from V and 6 bases from J, with 13 bases in between.

V gene TRBV28 combines with J gene TRBJ2-7; TRBD1 matches 7 bases. Trimming removed 4 bases from V and 3 bases from J; junction bases left unmatched: 9. Germline V gene sequence: CDR1 MDHEN, CDR2 SYDVKM. The CDR3 extends over 15 amino acids. This chain's CDR3 is CASSSRQGIVYEQYF. In DNA form, the CDR3 reads TGTGCCAGCAGTTCCCGACAGGGAATAGTCTACGAGCAGTACTTC.

This clone appeared a few times. J is TRBJ1-2 and V is TRBV5-4; 7 nucleotides align to TRBD1. The CDR3 loop spans 17 amino acids. Germline values: CDR1 SGHNT, CDR2 YYREEE (reference sequence). With 1 base clipped from V and 2 bases from J, the junction kept 11 bases outside the gene matches. The CDR3, as DNA: TGTGCCAGCAGCTTGCCTTCTCCGGGACAGAGCAACTATGGCTACACCTTC. The encoded protein is CASSLPSPGQSNYGYTF.

The rearrangement joins TRBV9 to TRBJ2-7; D perhaps matches TRBD1 (5 bases). CDR3 length equals 14 residues. Germline V gene sequence: CDR1 SGDLS, CDR2 YYNGEE. The V and J ends lost 1 base and 0 bases respectively, with 8 bases between them. The CDR3 is CASSVTTGSYEQYF. The CDR3 nucleotides are TGTGCCAGCAGCGTAACAACAGGCTCCTACGAGCAGTACTTC.

This clone was seen a few times. The chain employs TRBV2 and TRBJ1-2; D gene uncertain. V was shortened by 5 bases and J by 2 bases, with 12 bases between the two germline ends. This CDR3 has 14 amino acids. The germline CDR1 and CDR2 sequences are SNHLY and FYNNEI. The CDR3 loop reads CASSNWTANYGYTF. DNA of the CDR3: TGTGCCAGCAGTAATTGGACTGCGAACTATGGCTACACCTTC.

The J gene is TRBJ1-2, the V gene TRBV25-1; 7 positions agree with TRBD1. There are 13 residues in the CDR3. Germline CDR1 and CDR2: MGHDK and SYGVNS. V lost 5 bases, J lost 6 bases, and 6 bases stayed unmatched. CDR3 sequence: CASSNQGVDGYTF. The DNA of the CDR3 is TGTGCCAGCAGTAATCAGGGGGTGGATGGCTACACCTTC.

V gene TRBV28 combines with J gene TRBJ2-7; D is perhaps TRBD2 (6 bases). The germline CDR1 and CDR2 sequences are MDHEN and SYDVKM. CDR3 length: 14 residues. Trimming took 8 bases from V and 2 from J, leaving 16 bases between them. The CDR3 here is CASSSAGTPYEQYF. The CDR3 nucleotides are TGTGCCAGCTCATCAGCCGGGACTCCCTACGAGCAGTACTTC.

The chain carries TRBV28 and TRBJ1-5, with 7 nucleotides matching TRBD1. V lost 2 bases and J lost 4; bases outside the gene matches: 17. The CDR3 runs to 19 residues. Per germline, CDR1 MDHEN and CDR2 SYDVKM. The CDR3 protein is CASSLGTAASSIRNQPQHF. The CDR3 coding sequence is TGTGCCAGCAGTTTAGGGACAGCCGCGTCCTCGATCCGAAATCAGCCCCAGCATTTT. The whole variable domain, filled in from reference TRBV28 and TRBJ1-5, reads DVKVTQSSRYLVKRTGEKVFLECVQDMDHENMFWYRQDPGLGLRLIYFSYDVKMKEKGDIPEGYSVSREKKERFSLILESASTNQTSMYLCASSLGTAASSIRNQPQHFGDGTRLSIL.

The genes are TRBV4-1 and TRBJ2-1; maybe TRBD1 (7 bases). The CDR3 loop spans 17 amino acids. Between the trimmed V and J ends, which lost 0 bases and 1 base, there was a span of 13 bases. CDR1 and CDR2 from the germline V gene are MGHRA and YSYEKL. For the CDR3, the DNA is TGCGCCAGCAGCCAAGAAGGAGGGGGCCTTTCCTACAATGAGCAGTTCTTC. This sequence encodes CASSQEGGGLSYNEQFF.

The CDR3 protein is CASSLSLAAGELFF. Here the CDR3 DNA reads TGTGCCAGCAGCTTATCGCTAGCCGCCGGGGAGCTGTTTTTT. The chain couples TRBV7-8 to TRBJ2-2; a possible D gene is TRBD2 (5 bases). The germline gives CDR1 SGHVS, CDR2 FQNEAQ. Between the trimmed V and J ends, which lost 2 bases and 6 bases, there was a span of 10 bases. The CDR3 sequence is 14 residues long.

The chain is built from TRBV6-5 and TRBJ2-7; 7 bases match TRBD1. V gave up 6 bases and J gave up 3 bases; unmatched junction bases: 5. The CDR3 covers 13 residues. Germline lookup yields CDR1 MNHEY and CDR2 SVGAGI. CDR3 region: CASRQGQHYEQYF. CDR3 bases: TGTGCCAGCAGACAGGGGCAACACTACGAGCAGTACTTC.

As DNA, the CDR3 is TGTGCCAGCAGCGCTCGGGGGGGGGAGAATCAGCCCCAGCATTTT. It codes for CASSARGGENQPQHF. This chain uses TRBV7-9 with TRBJ1-5; TRBD1 might be the D (5 bases). The CDR3 covers 15 residues. V dropped 5 bases and J dropped 4 bases, with 15 bases sitting between them. The germline V gene has CDR1 SEHNR and CDR2 FQNEAQ (reference sequence).

This chain connects TRBV6-5 to TRBJ1-2; D is possibly TRBD1 (6 bases). Trimming removed 2 bases from V and 5 bases from J, with 15 bases in between. The CDR3 spans 15 residues. The germline CDR1 and CDR2 sequences are MNHEY and SVGAGI. CDR3 sequence reads: CASSYLAGGEYGYTF. For the CDR3, the DNA is TGTGCCAGCAGTTACCTGGCTGGGGGCGAGTATGGCTACACCTTC.

Remarks on this clone: This CDR3 is also generated by other DNA sequences in the sample. The chain combines TRBV4-2 with TRBJ1-5; TRBD1 aligns across 9 bases. This CDR3 has 15 residues. V shed 5 bases, J shed 2 bases, and the junction held 4 bases outside the gene matches. The germline V gene encodes CDR1 LGHNA and CDR2 YNFKEQ. The CDR3 protein is CASSVRTGGNQPQHF. CDR3 bases: TGTGCCAGCAGCGTTCGGACAGGGGGCAATCAGCCCCAGCATTTT.

The chain carries TRBV6-5 and TRBJ1-2, with D maybe TRBD1 (6 bases). Trimming stripped 2 bases from V and 8 bases from J, with 12 bases between. The CDR3 covers 13 residues. From germline, CDR1 is MNHEY and CDR2 SVGAGI. This CDR3 reads CASSYSRGGGYTF. The CDR3 DNA follows: TGTGCCAGCAGTTACAGTCGGGGGGGCGGCTACACCTTC.

The V call is TRBV11-3, the J call TRBJ2-5, with 7 bases fitting TRBD1. V was pared by 4 bases and J by 5 bases, with 7 bases of the junction left unmatched. This CDR3 has 14 residues. Germline V gene lookup returns CDR1 SGHNT and CDR2 YENEEA. The CDR3 reads CASSSHRGDETQYF. The CDR3 DNA reads TGTGCCAGCAGCTCACACAGGGGAGATGAGACCCAGTACTTC.